This T cell receptor beta chain originates from a study of post-analysis software for immune sequencing data. The overall study: Recorded subtypes: relapsing-remitting, secondary progressive, progressive-relapsing; some patients unannotated. General study results and limits: Patients with multiple sclerosis recorded significantly lower normalized Chao1 diversity than controls, the study found. Comparison of patients with controls showed 5 or 6 TRBV segments more frequent in patients, TRBV5-6, TRBV5-1 and TRBV20-1 among them. Analysis by F measure revealed that same-batch samples clustered strongly together.

Germline loops: CDR1 SGHRS, CDR2 YFSETQ. With V trimmed by 5 bases and J by 4 bases, 4 bases remained unmatched. This CDR3 contains 13 residues. Researchers reported that TCR beta cDNA libraries carried unique molecular identifiers. The source material, roughly 0.9 to 11 million T cells, gave rise to about 460,000 cDNA molecules. In TCRdb, the PCR reads were re-called with MiXCR into one record per CDR3 protein. The sample consists of roughly 400,000 distinct CDR3 sequences, approximately 42% of them appearing once. About this clonotype: Its antigen is not identified.

The TCR sequence derives from a girl aged 2 to 10 with multiple sclerosis. The J gene is TRBJ2-3, the V gene TRBV5-1; 7 bases fit TRBD2. The specimen sequenced was blood. The CDR3, as DNA: TGCGCCAGCAGACGGGAGGTTGCAGATACGCAGTATTTT. Its translation: CASRREVADTQYF.